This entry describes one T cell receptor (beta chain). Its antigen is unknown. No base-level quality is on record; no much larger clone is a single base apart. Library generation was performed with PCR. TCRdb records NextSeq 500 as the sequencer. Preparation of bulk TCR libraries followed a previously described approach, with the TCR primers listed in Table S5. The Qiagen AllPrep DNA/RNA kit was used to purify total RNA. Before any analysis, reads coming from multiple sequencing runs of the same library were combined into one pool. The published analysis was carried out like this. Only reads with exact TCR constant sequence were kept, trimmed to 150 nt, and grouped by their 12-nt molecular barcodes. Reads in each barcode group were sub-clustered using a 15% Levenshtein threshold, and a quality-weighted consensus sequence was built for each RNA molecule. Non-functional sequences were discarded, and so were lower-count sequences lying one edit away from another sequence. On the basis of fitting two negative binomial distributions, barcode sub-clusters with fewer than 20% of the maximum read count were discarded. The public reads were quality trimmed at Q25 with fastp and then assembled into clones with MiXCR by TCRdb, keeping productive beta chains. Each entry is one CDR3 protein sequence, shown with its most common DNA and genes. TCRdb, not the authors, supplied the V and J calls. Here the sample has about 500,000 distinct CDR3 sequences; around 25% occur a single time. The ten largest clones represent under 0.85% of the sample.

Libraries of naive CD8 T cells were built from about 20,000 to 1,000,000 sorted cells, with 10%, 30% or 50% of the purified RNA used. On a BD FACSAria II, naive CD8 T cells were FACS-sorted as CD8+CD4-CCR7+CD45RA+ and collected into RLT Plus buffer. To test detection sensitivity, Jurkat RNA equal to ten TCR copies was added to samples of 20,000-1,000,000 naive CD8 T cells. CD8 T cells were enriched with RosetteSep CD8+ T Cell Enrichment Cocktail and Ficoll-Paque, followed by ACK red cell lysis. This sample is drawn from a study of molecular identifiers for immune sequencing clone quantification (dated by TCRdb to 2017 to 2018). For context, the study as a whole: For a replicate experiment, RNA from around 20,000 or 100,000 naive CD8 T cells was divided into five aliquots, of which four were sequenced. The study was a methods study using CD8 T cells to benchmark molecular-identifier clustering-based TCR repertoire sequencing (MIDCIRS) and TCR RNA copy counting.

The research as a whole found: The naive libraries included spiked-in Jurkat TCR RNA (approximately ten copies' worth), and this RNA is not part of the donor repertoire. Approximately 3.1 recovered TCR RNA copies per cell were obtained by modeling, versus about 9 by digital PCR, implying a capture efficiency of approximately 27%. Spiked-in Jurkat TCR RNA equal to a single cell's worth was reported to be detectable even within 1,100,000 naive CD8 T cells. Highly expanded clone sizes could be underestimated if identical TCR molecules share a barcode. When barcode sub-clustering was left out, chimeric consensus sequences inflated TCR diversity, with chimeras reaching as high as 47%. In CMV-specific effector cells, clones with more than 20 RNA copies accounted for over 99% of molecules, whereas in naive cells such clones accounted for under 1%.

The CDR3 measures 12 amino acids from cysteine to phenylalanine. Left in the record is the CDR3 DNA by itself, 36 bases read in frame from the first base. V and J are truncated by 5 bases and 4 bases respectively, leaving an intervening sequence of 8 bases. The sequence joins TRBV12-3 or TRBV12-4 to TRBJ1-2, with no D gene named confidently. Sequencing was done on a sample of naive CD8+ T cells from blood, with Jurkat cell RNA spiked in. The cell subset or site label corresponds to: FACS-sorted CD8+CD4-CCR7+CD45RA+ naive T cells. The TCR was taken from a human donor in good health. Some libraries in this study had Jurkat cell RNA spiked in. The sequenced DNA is TGTGCCAGCAGTGCAACGTTCTATGGCTACACCTTC. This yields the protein CASSATFYGYTF.